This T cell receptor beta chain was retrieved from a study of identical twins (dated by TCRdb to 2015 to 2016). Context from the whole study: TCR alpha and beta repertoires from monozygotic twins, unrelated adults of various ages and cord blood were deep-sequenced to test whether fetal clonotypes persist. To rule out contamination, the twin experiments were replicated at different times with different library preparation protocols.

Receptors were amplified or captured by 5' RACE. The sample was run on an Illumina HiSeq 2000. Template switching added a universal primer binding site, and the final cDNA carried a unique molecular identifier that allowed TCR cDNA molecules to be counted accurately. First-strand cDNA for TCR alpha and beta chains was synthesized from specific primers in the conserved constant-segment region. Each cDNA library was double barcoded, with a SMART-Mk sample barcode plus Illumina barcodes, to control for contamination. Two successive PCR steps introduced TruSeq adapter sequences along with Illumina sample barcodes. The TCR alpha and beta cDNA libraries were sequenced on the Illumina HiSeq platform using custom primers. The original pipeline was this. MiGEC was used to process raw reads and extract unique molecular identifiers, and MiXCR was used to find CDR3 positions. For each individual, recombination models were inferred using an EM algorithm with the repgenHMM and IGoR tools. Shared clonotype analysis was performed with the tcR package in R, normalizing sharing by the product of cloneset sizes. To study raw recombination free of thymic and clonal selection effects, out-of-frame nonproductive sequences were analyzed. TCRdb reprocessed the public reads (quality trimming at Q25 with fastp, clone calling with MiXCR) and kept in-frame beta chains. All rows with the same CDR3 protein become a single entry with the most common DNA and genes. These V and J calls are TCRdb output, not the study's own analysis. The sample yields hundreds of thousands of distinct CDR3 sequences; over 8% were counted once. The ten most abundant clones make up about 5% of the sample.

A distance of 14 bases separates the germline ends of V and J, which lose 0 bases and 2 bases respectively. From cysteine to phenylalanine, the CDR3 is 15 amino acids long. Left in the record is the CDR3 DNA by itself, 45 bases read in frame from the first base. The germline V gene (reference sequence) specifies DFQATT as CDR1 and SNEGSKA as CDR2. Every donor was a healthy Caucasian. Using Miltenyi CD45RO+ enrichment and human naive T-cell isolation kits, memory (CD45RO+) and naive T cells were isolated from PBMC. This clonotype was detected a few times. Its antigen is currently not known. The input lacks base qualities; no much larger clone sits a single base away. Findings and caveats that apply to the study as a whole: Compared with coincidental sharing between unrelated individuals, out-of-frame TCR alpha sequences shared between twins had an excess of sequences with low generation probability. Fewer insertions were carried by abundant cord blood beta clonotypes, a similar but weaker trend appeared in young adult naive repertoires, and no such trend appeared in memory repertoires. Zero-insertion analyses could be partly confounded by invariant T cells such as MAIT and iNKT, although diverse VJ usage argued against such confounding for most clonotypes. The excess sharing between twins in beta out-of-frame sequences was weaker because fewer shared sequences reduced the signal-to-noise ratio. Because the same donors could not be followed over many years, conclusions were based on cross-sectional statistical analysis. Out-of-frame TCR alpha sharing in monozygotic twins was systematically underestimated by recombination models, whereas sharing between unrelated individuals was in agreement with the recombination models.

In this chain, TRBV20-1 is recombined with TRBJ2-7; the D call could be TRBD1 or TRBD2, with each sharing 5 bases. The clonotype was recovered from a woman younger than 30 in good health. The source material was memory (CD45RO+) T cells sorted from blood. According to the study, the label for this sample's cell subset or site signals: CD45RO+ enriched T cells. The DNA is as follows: TGCAGTGCTAGAGATCTTGGGCAGGGAGCCTACGAGCAGTACTTC. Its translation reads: CSARDLGQGAYEQYF.